One sample yielded the 9 T cell receptor beta chains listed below, sequenced in a study of cytomegalovirus exposure and HLA in healthy donors. A multiplex PCR was run with 60 Vbeta primers and 13 Jbeta primers. Assay used: immunoSEQ multiplex PCR; TCRdb lists only in-frame clones, some missing. The sample lists 37,000 or so clones; 74% were seen once. The specimen was PBMCs. The receptors were gathered from a man aged 25-45 years in good health and CMV-seronegative.

This clone was observed a single time. This chain uses TRBV7-2 with TRBJ1-2; 7 positions match TRBD1. CDR1 and CDR2 from the germline V gene are SGHTA and FQGNSA. The length of the CDR3 is 13 residues. J gave up 8 bases and V 5 bases, and 8 bases lay outside the gene matches. The CDR3 loop reads CASSAIWTGGYTF. CDR3 bases: TGTGCCAGCAGCGCCATTTGGACAGGCGGCTACACCTTC. Combining the CDR3 with reference TRBV7-2 and TRBJ1-2 gives the whole variable domain GAGVSQSPSNKVTEKGKDVELRCDPISGHTALYWYRQSLGQGLEFLIYFQGNSAPDKSGLPSDRFSAERTGGSVSTLTIQRTQQEDSAVYLCASSAIWTGGYTFGSGTRLTVV.

The chain carries TRBV6-5 and TRBJ2-7; maybe TRBD2 (6 bases). Deletions cut 8 bases from V and 0 bases from J, with 17 bases between. Germline assignment: CDR1 MNHEY and CDR2 SVGAGI. CDR3 length equals 15 residues. The CDR3 bases are TGTGCCAGCCGCCCCAGCGCGGGGAGCTCCTACGAGCAGTACTTC. This translates into CASRPSAGSSYEQYF.

V is TRBV10-3 and J is TRBJ2-5, with 9 positions matching TRBD2. The end of the DNA aligns better with TRBJ2-7, so the J call may be wrong. The CDR3 sequence is 17 residues long. Germline V gene lookup returns CDR1 ENHRY and CDR2 SYGVKD. CDR3 loop: CAISGGRGGASSYEQYF. The CDR3, as DNA: TGTGCCATCAGTGGGGGGCGGGGGGGCGCAAGCTCCTACGAGCAGTACTTC.

This chain uses TRBV5-1 with TRBJ2-3; TRBD2 matches 9 bases. The V and J ends lost 3 bases and 0 bases, in that order; junction bases with no gene match: 5. Germline CDR1 is SGHRS and CDR2 is YFSETQ. The CDR3 has 16 amino acids. CDR3 DNA sequence: TGCGCCAGCAGCTCCTCTAGCGGGGCAAGCACAGATACGCAGTATTTT. Translated, it gives CASSSSSGASTDTQYF.

This clone was recorded a few times. This sequence joins TRBV5-8 and TRBJ1-1; D ambiguous. The CDR3 loop spans 14 amino acids. Trimming cost V 4 bases and J 0 bases, with 10 bases left between them. CDR1 and CDR2 (germline): SGHTS, YDEGEE. The CDR3 nucleotides read TGTGCCAGCAGCATAGGAGATCTGAACACTGAAGCTTTCTTT. This encodes CASSIGDLNTEAFF.

The J gene is TRBJ2-7, the V gene TRBV6-5; maybe TRBD1 (6 bases). The ends were cut back, 10 bases at V and 7 bases at J, with 17 bases in the middle. The CDR3 spans 12 residues. Germline CDR1 reads MNHEY; CDR2 reads SVGAGI. CDR3 sequence: CAILGALGEQYF. Written as DNA, the CDR3 is TGTGCCATTTTGGGGGCGCTCGGAGAGCAGTACTTC.

This clone was detected once. The chain combines TRBV2 with TRBJ1-2; a possible D gene is TRBD1 (6 bases). V dropped 2 bases and J dropped 6 bases, with 19 bases sitting between them. CDR1 and CDR2 (germline): SNHLY, FYNNEI. The CDR3 sequence is 16 residues long. CDR3 protein: CASSERGTESTDGYTF. The CDR3 DNA sequence: TGTGCCAGCAGTGAAAGGGGGACCGAATCGACTGATGGCTACACCTTC. Looking up the rest from reference TRBV2 and TRBJ1-2 gives the full variable domain: EPEVTQTPSHQVTQMGQEVILRCVPISNHLYFYWYRQILGQKVEFLVSFYNNEISEKSEIFDDQFSVERPDGSNFTLKIRSTKLEDSAMYFCASSERGTESTDGYTFGSGTRLTVV.

The rearrangement uses TRBV28 and TRBJ1-2; TRBD1 might be the D (5 bases). V was shortened by 4 bases and J by 0 bases, with 12 bases between the two germline ends. This CDR3 has 15 amino acids. The V gene's germline CDR1 is MDHEN and CDR2 SYDVKM. As DNA, the CDR3 is TGTGCCAGCAGTTCCGGGGGGAGATCTAACTATGGCTACACCTTC. It translates to CASSSGGRSNYGYTF.

The chain carries TRBV5-4 and TRBJ1-5; 10 positions agree with TRBD1. Germline V gives CDR1 SGHNT, CDR2 YYREEE (reference sequence). V lost 3 bases and J lost 8; bases outside the gene matches: 8. The CDR3 covers 15 residues. The CDR3 region has the DNA TGTGCCAGCAGCTCCGGGACAGGGGAAAGGAAGCCCCAGCATTTT. It specifies CASSSGTGERKPQHF.